Listed below are T cell receptor beta chains from one sample, sequenced in a study of PD-L1 blockade in urothelial cancer. Method: immunoSEQ multiplex PCR; TCRdb's copy keeps in-frame clones and lacks some. This repertoire shows 55,000 to 75,000 clones, roughly four fifths found once; its top ten account for around 1.6%. Sequenced here: PBMCs, sampled around atezolizumab (anti-PD-L1) treatment. These receptors were taken from a man in his 70s with urothelial cancer. Both conserved end residues are part of each CDR3. Fields, in order: CDR3 length, D gene, clone size, J gene, V gene, CDR3 DNA, CDR3 protein. D genes are given only for firm matches. Size is omitted from some rows. Given values are once, few, many or a class for expanded clones.

16 | . | medium-sized | TRBJ2-1 | TRBV4-1 | TGCGCCAGCAGCCAAGTAAATCTTATAGCTTATGATGAGCAGTTCTTC | CASSQVNLIAYDEQFF
13 | . | . | TRBJ2-6 | TRBV29-1 | TGCAGCGTTGGAGGAGAGGGGGCCAACGTCCTGACTTTC | CSVGGEGANVLTF
14 | TRBD2 | . | TRBJ2-7 | TRBV27 | TGTGCCAGCAGTTTAGCGGGAGGGCCCTACGAGCAGTACTTC | CASSLAGGPYEQYF
13 | . | . | TRBJ1-1 | TRBV7-9 | TGTGCCAGCAGCTTTGAGGGGGACACTGAAGCTTTCTTT | CASSFEGDTEAFF
14 | . | . | TRBJ1-1 | TRBV7-9 | TGTGCCAGCAGCCAGACTAATAGGCACACTGAAGCTTTCTTT | CASSQTNRHTEAFF
13 | TRBD1 | . | TRBJ2-7 | TRBV6-1 | TGTGCCAGCATGGTGGGACAGTCCTACGAGCAGTACTTC | CASMVGQSYEQYF
13 | . | . | TRBJ1-5 | TRBV5-5 | TGTGCCAGCAGCTTGGAAGAGGGTCGGACCCAGCATTTT | CASSLEEGRTQHF
15 | . | . | TRBJ1-1 | TRBV9 | TGTGCCAGCAGCCCTCAGACAGGAGAGAACACTGAAGCTTTCTTT | CASSPQTGENTEAFF
16 | . | . | TRBJ1-5 | TRBV27 | TGTGCCAGCAGTTTATGGAGTCGGGGAAGCAATCAGCCCCAGCATTTT | CASSLWSRGSNQPQHF
13 | . | . | TRBJ1-5 | TRBV7-2 | TGTGCCAGCAGCCTGACCTGGAGACAGCCCCAGCATTTT | CASSLTWRQPQHF
14 | . | once | TRBJ2-2 | TRBV11-3 | TGTGCCAGCAGCTTACTGGGGAGCACCGGGGAGCTGTTTTTT | CASSLLGSTGELFF
14 | . | few | TRBJ1-2 | TRBV7-9 | TGTGCCAGCAGCTTAGCGGAAAGCGTCTATGGCTACACCTTC | CASSLAESVYGYTF
15 | TRBD1 | . | TRBJ2-1 | TRBV19 | TGTGCCAGTAGTATAGCAAGGACAGGGTTCAATGAGCAGTTCTTC | CASSIARTGFNEQFF
14 | TRBD2 | few | TRBJ2-1 | TRBV9 | TGTGCCAGCAGCCCTAGCGGGGAAGACAATGAGCAGTTCTTC | CASSPSGEDNEQFF
15 | TRBD2 | . | TRBJ2-1 | TRBV5-1 | TGCGCCAGCAGCTCTTTGAGCGGGAAATACAATGAGCAGTTCTTC | CASSSLSGKYNEQFF
13 | . | . | TRBJ1-1 | TRBV5-1 | TGCGCCAGCAGCTTCGGTGCTCACACTGAAGCTTTCTTT | CASSFGAHTEAFF
15 | TRBD2 | . | TRBJ2-1 | TRBV30 | TGTGCCTGGAAACTAGCGGGAGTTTTGGGCAATGAGCAGTTCTTC | CAWKLAGVLGNEQFF